The clone carrying this T cell receptor (beta chain) occurred a few times. The entry originates in a study of blood T cell repertoires in COVID-19. Study background: The samples span acute and convalescent COVID-19 from the United States, Italy and Spain. T cells, B-cell-depleted T cells, or PBMCs provided the cDNA or gDNA that served as material.

Libraries were prepared by immunoSEQ multiplex PCR; TCRdb keeps only in-frame clonotypes and omits some of them. The sample includes hundreds of thousands of clones, roughly 87% seen only once; the top ten take more than 8.5%. The CDR3 is 16 residues long. Germline V gives CDR1 MNHNS, CDR2 SASEGT. Trimming removed 3 bases at V and 2 bases at J, with 16 bases between. The cohort comprised adults aged 18 to 89 years residing in 20 to 30 US areas. The V gene is TRBV6-1, the J gene TRBJ1-2; possible D gene TRBD1, 5 bases. The source is a woman younger than 30 who had recovered from COVID-19. Sequencing used PBMCs or T cells enriched from blood (not recorded which). The CDR3 DNA is TGTGCCAGCAGTGAGGGGGGATACCACCCAAACTATGGCTACACCTTC. Encoded protein: CASSEGGYHPNYGYTF.